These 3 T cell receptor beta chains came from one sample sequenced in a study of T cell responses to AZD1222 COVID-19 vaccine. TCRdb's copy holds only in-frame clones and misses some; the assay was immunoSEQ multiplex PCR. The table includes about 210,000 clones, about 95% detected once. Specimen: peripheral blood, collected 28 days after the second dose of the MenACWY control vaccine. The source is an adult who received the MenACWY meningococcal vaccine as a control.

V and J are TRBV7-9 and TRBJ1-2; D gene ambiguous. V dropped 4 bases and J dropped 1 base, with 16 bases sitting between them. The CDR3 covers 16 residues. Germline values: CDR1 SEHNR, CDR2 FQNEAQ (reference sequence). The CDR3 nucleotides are TGTGCCAGCAGCTCACGAGATCAGACCATTAACTATGGCTACACCTTC. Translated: CASSSRDQTINYGYTF.

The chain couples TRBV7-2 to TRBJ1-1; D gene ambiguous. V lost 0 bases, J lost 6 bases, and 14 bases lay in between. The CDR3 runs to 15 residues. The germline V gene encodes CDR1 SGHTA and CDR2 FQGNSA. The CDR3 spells CASSLAGRGWSEAFF. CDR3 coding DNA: TGTGCCAGCAGCTTAGCGGGAAGAGGTTGGTCTGAAGCTTTCTTT.

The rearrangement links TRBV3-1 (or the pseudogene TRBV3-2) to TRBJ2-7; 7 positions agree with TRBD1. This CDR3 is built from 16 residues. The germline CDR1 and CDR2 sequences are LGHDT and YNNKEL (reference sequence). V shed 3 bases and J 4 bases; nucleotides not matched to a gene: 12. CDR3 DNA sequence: TGTGCCAGCAGCCATTCCCGGGACAGTGGGATATACGAGCAGTACTTC. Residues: CASSHSRDSGIYEQYF.